This passage covers 16 T cell receptor beta chains from one sample sequenced in a study of T cell responses to AZD1222 COVID-19 vaccine. Produced via immunoSEQ multiplex PCR; TCRdb's table is partial and in-frame only. The sample holds over 70,000 clones, roughly nine tenths seen once. The sequences come from peripheral blood, collected 28 days after the second AZD1222 dose. The receptor source for this set is an adult who received the AZD1222 COVID-19 vaccine.

This clone occurred a few times. The chain uses TRBV5-4 and TRBJ2-7, with D tentatively TRBD2 (6 bases). The CDR3 runs to 15 residues. Germline-derived CDR1 and CDR2 are SGHNT and YYREEE (reference sequence). V was pared by 9 bases and J by 3 bases, with 22 bases between. CDR3 bases: TGTGCCACCCGGGCTGGTAGCGGCGCCCACTACGAGCAGTACGTC. It specifies CATRAGSGAHYEQYV.

J is TRBJ1-1 and V is TRBV7-2; D not certain. V lost 2 bases, J lost 7 bases, and 17 bases lay in between. The CDR3 totals 15 residues. Germline-derived CDR1 and CDR2 are SGHTA and FQGNSA. CDR3 sequence: CASSLFHGPANEAFF. As DNA, the CDR3 is TGTGCCAGCAGCTTATTTCACGGGCCAGCGAATGAAGCTTTCTTT.

This clone has more than one count but fewer than ten. The chain carries TRBV19 and TRBJ1-5; a possible D gene is TRBD1 (6 bases). Trimming took off 5 bases at V and 5 bases at J, with 13 bases between the two ends. From germline, CDR1 is LNHDA and CDR2 SQIVND (reference sequence). This CDR3 spans 14 amino acids. CDR3 in DNA: TGTGCCAGTAGTGAACAGGGTAGGCATCAGCCCCAGCATTTT. Translation: CASSEQGRHQPQHF.

This sequence joins TRBV5-1 and TRBJ1-4; no firm D call. Germline V CDR1 and CDR2: SGHRS, YFSETQ. Trimming cost V 4 bases and J 0 bases, with 7 bases left between them. The CDR3 sequence is 14 residues long. The CDR3, as DNA: TGCGCCAGCAGCCGCGCTTCAACTAATGAAAAACTGTTTTTT. It is translated as CASSRASTNEKLFF.

Only a few counts were recorded for this clone. The chain uses TRBV14 and TRBJ2-5; D is unclear. Deletions cut 0 bases from V and 4 bases from J, with 18 bases between. This CDR3 has 17 residues. The germline CDR1 and CDR2 sequences are SGHDN and FVKESK. This CDR3 reads CASSQDRRSQRRETQYF. Written as DNA, the CDR3 is TGTGCCAGCAGCCAAGATCGTCGAAGCCAGAGGCGAGAGACCCAGTACTTC.

A remark on this clone: Relative to the germline gene, one junction end is altered; a read error may explain this. The chain couples TRBV7-2 to TRBJ2-2; TRBD2 might be the D (5 bases). The CDR3 contains 15 residues. Germline CDR1 is SGHTA and CDR2 is FQGNSA. The CDR3 coding sequence is TGTGCCAGCACCTTAGACACCCGGGGCACCGGGGAGCTGTTTTTT. It yields the protein CASTLDTRGTGELFF.

This sequence joins TRBV21-1 and TRBJ2-7; no check of the table's D call, TRBD1, against the DNA was made. TRBV21-1 is recorded as a pseudogene. The CDR3 is 16 residues long. CDR3 coding DNA: TGTGCCAGCAGCAAAAATCCGAAAAGGGGCTTCTACGAGCAGTACGTC. This translates into CASSKNPKRGFYEQYV.

The J gene is TRBJ2-1, the V gene TRBV4-2, with no clear D. Trimming took 3 bases from V and 9 from J, leaving 9 bases between them. CDR3 length: 12 residues. The germline V gene encodes CDR1 LGHNA and CDR2 YNFKEQ. Here the CDR3 reads CASSQSLGEQFF. In DNA, the CDR3 is TGTGCCAGCAGCCAGAGCCTCGGTGAGCAGTTCTTC.

The chain couples TRBV24-1 to TRBJ2-1; maybe TRBD1 (7 bases). Per the germline V gene, CDR1 is KGHDR and CDR2 is SFDVKD. Deletions cut 5 bases from V and 13 bases from J, with 26 bases between. The CDR3 contains 16 residues. DNA for the CDR3: TGTGCCACCAGTGCCCCGCAGGGGGGCATCCAAGAGACCCAGTTCTTC. Translating it yields CATSAPQGGIQETQFF.

The chain combines TRBV5-4 with TRBJ2-7; TRBD1 matches 7 bases. CDR3 size: 13 residues. The V gene's germline CDR1 is SGHNT and CDR2 YYREEE (reference sequence). With V trimmed by 5 bases and J by 1 base, 3 bases remained unmatched. CDR3 coding DNA: TGTGCCAGCAGATTACAGGGGTCCTACGAGCAGTACTTC. As protein: CASRLQGSYEQYF.

The gene calls are TRBV9 and TRBJ2-2, with TRBD2 matching 7 bases. Unmatched junction bases numbered 10, after V lost 1 base and J lost 4 bases. Germline V CDR1 and CDR2: SGDLS, YYNGEE. The CDR3 is made up of 17 amino acids. The CDR3 nucleotides read TGTGCCAGCAGCGTATCGGGGGAGGGGATGGGCACCGGGGAGCTGTTTTTT. Its translation is CASSVSGEGMGTGELFF.

Written as DNA, the CDR3 is TGTGCCAGCAGTTTATTACGGAATAAGGCCCACAATGAGCAGTTCTTC. Amino acids: CASSLLRNKAHNEQFF. The chain recombines TRBV27 with TRBJ2-1; no clear D. Germline-derived CDR1 and CDR2 are MNHEY and SMNVEV (reference sequence). With 1 base removed from V and 5 bases from J, the gap between germline ends came to 15 bases. The CDR3 consists of 16 residues.

This rearrangement joins TRBV7-8 to TRBJ2-1; D possibly corresponds to TRBD1 (5 bases). The CDR3 length is 16 residues. V was trimmed by 4 bases and J by 1 base, leaving 14 bases between them. Germline V gene data show CDR1 as SGHVS and CDR2 as FQNEAQ. DNA for the CDR3: TGTGCCAGCAGCTCTAGGGGCGGCAGGTCCTACAATGAGCAGTTCTTC. Protein: CASSSRGGRSYNEQFF.

This chain's CDR3 is CATSDSGLAGAYNEQFF. Written as DNA, the CDR3 is TGTGCCACCAGTGATTCGGGACTAGCGGGAGCATACAATGAGCAGTTCTTC. The rearrangement links TRBV24-1 to TRBJ2-1; 14 bases line up with TRBD2. The CDR3 has 17 residues. Trimming at V came to 2 bases and at J to 4 bases, leaving 3 bases not matched to a gene. Germline assignment: CDR1 KGHDR and CDR2 SFDVKD.

V and J are TRBV19 and TRBJ1-5; the D gene is possibly TRBD1 (6 bases). The V end lost 8 bases, the J end lost 7 bases, and 24 bases lay between the germline ends. The length of the CDR3 is 16 residues. CDR1 LNHDA and CDR2 SQIVND come from the germline V gene (reference sequence). CDR3 sequence reads: CASRGPTGSGGQPQHF. Here the CDR3 DNA reads TGTGCCAGTCGGGGCCCCACAGGGAGTGGAGGGCAGCCCCAGCATTTT.

V gene TRBV19 combines with J gene TRBJ2-1; 13 nucleotides agree with TRBD2. Germline trimming cut 8 bases from V and 0 bases from J; bases unmatched to any gene: 10. Germline CDR1 LNHDA, CDR2 SQIVND (reference sequence). This CDR3 contains 18 residues. CDR3 DNA: TGTGCCAGTGATCCGGGGACTAGCGGGGCGAGCTCCTACAATGAGCAGTTCTTC. It translates to CASDPGTSGASSYNEQFF.